The 10 T cell receptor beta chains reported below all come from one sample, sequenced in a study of vaccination and CD4 T cells after COVID-19. TCRdb re-called the PCR reads through MiXCR, storing one row per CDR3 protein. The table shows approximately 19,000 distinct CDR3 sequences, with about 60% occurring only once. The sample was CD4+ T cells from blood, taken after SARS-CoV-2 vaccination. These receptors were collected from a human donor who had recovered from COVID-19.

This sequence joins TRBV7-2 and TRBJ1-2; 12 nucleotides align to TRBD1. V lost 3 bases and J lost 10; bases outside the gene matches: 12. The CDR3 extends over 16 amino acids. Germline CDR1 reads SGHTA; CDR2 reads FQGNSA. CDR3 nucleotide sequence: TGTGCCAGCAGCTTCGCTACCGGGACAGGGGGCTCTGTCTACACCTTC. Translation gives CASSFATGTGGSVYTF.

V usage is TRBV20-1 and J usage is TRBJ2-7; D gene ambiguous. From germline, CDR1 is DFQATT and CDR2 SNEGSKA (reference sequence). This CDR3 comprises 12 residues. Trimming removed 3 bases from V and 6 bases from J, with 12 bases in between. The CDR3 reads CSASPLVAEQYF. The CDR3 nucleotides are TGCAGTGCTAGTCCGCTAGTAGCCGAGCAGTACTTC.

This clonotype was counted once. The chain couples TRBV7-8 to TRBJ2-7; D gene uncertain. This CDR3 region has 15 residues. CDR1 is SGHVS, CDR2 FQNEAQ, per germline. Trimming pared 1 base from V and 3 bases from J, leaving 13 bases between. The CDR3 DNA is TGTGCCAGCAGCTTAGATGGTGCAGGCGACTACGAGCAGTACTTC. This translates into CASSLDGAGDYEQYF. The full variable domain, rest sourced from reference TRBV7-8 and TRBJ2-7, is GAGVSQSPRYKVAKRGQDVALRCDPISGHVSLFWYQQALGQGPEFLTYFQNEAQLDKSGLPSDRFFAERPEGSVSTLKIQRTQQEDSAVYLCASSLDGAGDYEQYFGPGTRLTVT.

The chain is built from TRBV7-2 and TRBJ2-7; 10 bases are a match to TRBD2. Germline trimming cut 4 bases from V and 9 bases from J; bases unmatched to any gene: 15. The CDR3 has 16 amino acids. Germline values: CDR1 SGHTA, CDR2 FQGNSA. In DNA form, the CDR3 reads TGTGCCAGCAGCTCTAACCCGACTAGCGGGTTACGTGTGCAGTACTTC. This translates into CASSSNPTSGLRVQYF.

This clonotype was recorded only once. V usage is TRBV28 and J usage is TRBJ2-4; D remains unclear. The CDR3 runs 14 residues. V dropped 4 bases and J dropped 1 base, with 8 bases sitting between them. Germline V gives CDR1 MDHEN, CDR2 SYDVKM. CDR3 sequence reads: CASSYSPAKNIQYF. The CDR3 DNA reads TGTGCCAGCAGTTACTCCCCGGCCAAAAACATTCAGTACTTC. The full variable domain, its missing parts supplied by reference TRBV28 and TRBJ2-4, is DVKVTQSSRYLVKRTGEKVFLECVQDMDHENMFWYRQDPGLGLRLIYFSYDVKMKEKGDIPEGYSVSREKKERFSLILESASTNQTSMYLCASSYSPAKNIQYFGAGTRLSVL.

This clonotype was recorded a few times. The chain has TRBV7-2 and TRBJ2-3; TRBD2 matches at 14 bases. The germline V gene has CDR1 SGHTA and CDR2 FQGNSA. J was trimmed by 6 bases and V by 2 bases; bases with no gene match: 4. The CDR3 has 16 amino acids. The CDR3: CASSLYGTSGSDTQYF. The CDR3, as DNA: TGTGCCAGCAGCTTATACGGGACTAGCGGGAGTGATACGCAGTATTTT.

The chain uses TRBV19 and TRBJ1-5; tentative D call: TRBD1 (6 bases). V shed 4 bases and J shed 3 bases, with 13 bases lying between them. The CDR3 contains 15 residues. The V gene's germline CDR1 is LNHDA and CDR2 SQIVND (reference sequence). CDR3 in amino acids: CASSKGQSYNQPQHF. In nucleotides, the CDR3 is TGTGCCAGTAGTAAGGGACAAAGTTACAATCAGCCCCAGCATTTT.

The chain carries TRBV27 and TRBJ2-6; no clear D. The germline V and J ends were trimmed by 5 bases and 4 bases, with 30 bases remaining between them. The CDR3 is 21 amino acids. Germline CDR1 and CDR2: MNHEY and SMNVEV (reference sequence). CDR3 protein: CASSPTFGYISRQRGANVLTF. DNA for the CDR3: TGTGCCAGCAGTCCTACCTTTGGGTATATTTCGAGGCAGAGAGGGGCCAACGTCCTGACTTTC.

There are a few counts of this clonotype. CDR3 in DNA: TGCAGTGCTAGCCGTGGGAGGGTTAGGTCAGATACGCAGTATTTT. Protein: CSASRGRVRSDTQYF. The chain links TRBV20-1 to TRBJ2-3; 7 bases line up with TRBD2. Trimming took 3 bases from V and 4 from J; bases not matched to a gene: 10. Looked up from germline, CDR1 is DFQATT and CDR2 is SNEGSKA (reference sequence). This CDR3 region has 15 residues.

This clonotype was found once. The genes are TRBV7-2 and TRBJ2-7; weak D call: TRBD1 (6 bases). The germline CDR1 and CDR2 sequences are SGHTA and FQGNSA. The V end lost 2 bases, the J end lost 4 bases, and 15 bases lay between the germline ends. This CDR3 is 15 amino acids long. Here the CDR3 reads CASSLTQGRGYEQYF. CDR3 nucleotides: TGTGCCAGCAGCTTAACCCAGGGCAGGGGTTACGAGCAGTACTTC.